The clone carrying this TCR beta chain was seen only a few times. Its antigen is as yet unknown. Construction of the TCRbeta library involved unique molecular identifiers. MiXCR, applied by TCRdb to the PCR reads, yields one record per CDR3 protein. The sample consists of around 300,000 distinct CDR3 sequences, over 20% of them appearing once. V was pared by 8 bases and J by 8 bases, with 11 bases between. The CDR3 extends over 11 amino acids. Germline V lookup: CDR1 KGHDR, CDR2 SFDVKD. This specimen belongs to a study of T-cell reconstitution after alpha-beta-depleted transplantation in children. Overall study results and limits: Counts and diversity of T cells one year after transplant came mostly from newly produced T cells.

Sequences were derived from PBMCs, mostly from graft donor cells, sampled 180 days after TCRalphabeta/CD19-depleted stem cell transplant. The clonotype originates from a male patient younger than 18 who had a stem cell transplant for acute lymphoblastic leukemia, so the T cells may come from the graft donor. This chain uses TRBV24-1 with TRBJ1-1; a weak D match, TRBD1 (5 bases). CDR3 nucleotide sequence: TGTGCCACCACCGGTGGGGGGGAAGCTTTCTTT. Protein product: CATTGGGEAFF.